Listed below are T cell receptor beta chains from one sample, sequenced in a study of blood T cells in healthy people across ages. TCRdb analysed the 5' RACE reads with MiXCR anew, one entry per CDR3 protein. In the table there are about 900,000 distinct CDR3 sequences, approximately 49% of which are singletons. The sequenced sample was blood. The receptors come from a man under 40 in good health. Both conserved end residues are part of each CDR3. Fields, in order: D gene, J gene, V gene, clone size, CDR3 protein, CDR3 DNA. The D gene is left open where the match is weak. The size field is filled for only some rows; it gives once, few, many or a size class.

D: NA
J: TRBJ2-7
V: TRBV5-1
size: few
CDR3: CASSLSYGASYEQYF
DNA: TGCGCCAGCAGCTTATCCTACGGCGCGTCCTACGAGCAGTACTTC

D: TRBD2
J: TRBJ2-1
V: TRBV6-1
size: many
CDR3: CASSGLAGGQDFTYNEQFF
DNA: TGTGCCAGCAGTGGCCTAGCGGGGGGCCAGGATTTTACCTACAATGAGCAGTTCTTC

D: TRBD1
J: TRBJ2-1
V: TRBV4-3
size: NA
CDR3: CASSQEGTGWNNEQFF
DNA: TGCGCCAGCAGCCAAGAAGGGACAGGATGGAACAATGAGCAGTTCTTC

D: NA
J: TRBJ2-1
V: TRBV5-1
size: many
CDR3: CASSAGGQGPHNEQFF
DNA: TGCGCCAGCAGCGCGGGAGGACAGGGCCCCCACAATGAGCAGTTCTTC

D: NA
J: TRBJ2-1
V: TRBV7-9
size: NA
CDR3: CASSFPGLTYNEQFF
DNA: TGTGCCAGCAGCTTCCCAGGACTAACCTACAATGAGCAGTTCTTC

D: NA
J: TRBJ2-1
V: TRBV28
size: NA
CDR3: CASSLTGRLYNEQFF
DNA: TGTGCCAGCAGTCTTACGGGGAGGCTCTACAATGAGCAGTTCTTC

D: NA
J: TRBJ2-7
V: TRBV9
size: once
CDR3: CASSVGGADEQYF
DNA: TGTGCCAGCAGCGTGGGGGGGGCAGACGAGCAGTACTTC

D: TRBD1
J: TRBJ1-1
V: TRBV20-1
size: NA
CDR3: CSARDTTGGTEAFF
DNA: TGCAGTGCTCGGGACACAACAGGGGGAACTGAAGCTTTCTTT

D: NA
J: TRBJ2-7
V: TRBV7-9
size: NA
CDR3: CASTPTNSYEQYF
DNA: TGTGCCAGCACCCCCACAAATAGTTACGAGCAGTACTTC

D: NA
J: TRBJ2-5
V: TRBV29-1
size: NA
CDR3: CSVGRAGETQYF
DNA: TGCAGCGTCGGAAGGGCCGGGGAGACCCAGTACTTC

D: TRBD2
J: TRBJ2-1
V: TRBV5-1
size: NA
CDR3: CASSSSSGGAYNEQFF
DNA: TGCGCCAGCAGCTCATCTAGCGGGGGGGCTTACAATGAGCAGTTCTTC

D: NA
J: TRBJ1-1
V: TRBV4-1
size: once
CDR3: CASSQDHQGIPEAFF
DNA: TGCGCCAGCAGCCAAGATCACCAGGGTATACCTGAAGCTTTCTTT

D: NA
J: TRBJ2-3
V: TRBV7-3
size: few
CDR3: CASSLLAGRPDTQYF
DNA: TGTGCCAGCAGCTTATTGGCAGGGCGGCCAGATACGCAGTATTTT

D: NA
J: TRBJ2-7
V: TRBV10-3
size: NA
CDR3: CATWDPRFREQYF
DNA: TGTGCCACCTGGGACCCCCGATTCCGGGAGCAGTACTTC

D: NA
J: TRBJ1-5
V: TRBV12-3/TRBV12-4
size: NA
CDR3: CASTPGNANQPQHF
DNA: TGTGCCAGCACCCCAGGGAATGCCAATCAGCCCCAGCATTTT

D: NA
J: TRBJ1-2
V: TRBV9
size: NA
CDR3: CASSVRELNGYTF
DNA: TGTGCCAGCAGCGTCCGGGAATTAAATGGCTACACCTTC

D: TRBD1
J: TRBJ1-2
V: TRBV3-1
size: NA
CDR3: CASSQGFDRVDGYTF
DNA: TGTGCCAGCAGCCAAGGGTTCGACAGGGTGGATGGCTACACCTTC

D: TRBD1
J: TRBJ1-6
V: TRBV7-2
size: few
CDR3: CASSLGTDQRNSPLHF
DNA: TGTGCCAGCAGCCTAGGGACAGACCAAAGAAATTCACCCCTCCACTTT

D: TRBD1
J: TRBJ2-7
V: TRBV5-1
size: NA
CDR3: CASSFTGGVSVEEQYF
DNA: TGCGCCAGCAGCTTTACAGGGGGCGTGTCAGTCGAGGAGCAGTACTTC

D: NA
J: TRBJ2-7
V: TRBV5-4
size: once
CDR3: CASSRIGKGEQYF
DNA: TGTGCCAGCAGCAGAATAGGCAAGGGCGAGCAGTACTTC

D: NA
J: TRBJ1-1
V: TRBV5-1
size: few
CDR3: CASSQLGTLNTEAFF
DNA: TGCGCCAGCAGCCAGCTTGGGACGCTGAACACTGAAGCTTTCTTT

D: TRBD1
J: TRBJ1-2
V: TRBV7-3
size: few
CDR3: CASSSTGNKTYGYTF
DNA: TGTGCCAGCAGCTCGACAGGGAATAAGACCTATGGCTACACCTTC

D: NA
J: TRBJ2-3
V: TRBV7-8
size: NA
CDR3: CASSLGGAMDTQYF
DNA: TGTGCCAGCAGCTTAGGGGGGGCTATGGATACGCAGTATTTT

D: NA
J: TRBJ1-2
V: TRBV7-9
size: few
CDR3: CASSAQNYGYTF
DNA: TGTGCCAGCAGCGCACAGAACTATGGCTACACCTTC

D: TRBD2
J: TRBJ2-5
V: TRBV5-1
size: few
CDR3: CASSLESLAEETQYF
DNA: TGCGCCAGCAGCTTGGAAAGTCTAGCGGAAGAGACCCAGTACTTC

D: TRBD2
J: TRBJ2-7
V: TRBV2
size: few
CDR3: CASSERLATSYEQYF
DNA: TGTGCCAGCAGTGAAAGACTAGCGACCTCCTACGAGCAGTACTTC

D: NA
J: TRBJ1-5
V: TRBV12-3/TRBV12-4
size: few
CDR3: CASSFLGDQPQHF
DNA: TGTGCCAGCAGTTTTCTAGGGGATCAGCCCCAGCATTTT

D: TRBD2
J: TRBJ2-1
V: TRBV20-1
size: NA
CDR3: CGARMGLAYFNEQFF
DNA: TGCGGTGCTAGGATGGGACTAGCCTATTTCAATGAGCAGTTCTTC

D: NA
J: TRBJ1-1
V: TRBV6-5
size: NA
CDR3: CASSYSGVSSTEAFF
DNA: TGTGCCAGCAGTTACTCAGGGGTGTCCAGCACTGAAGCTTTCTTT

D: NA
J: TRBJ1-6
V: TRBV4-1
size: NA
CDR3: CASSHGEGDNSPLHF
DNA: TGCGCCAGCAGCCATGGGGAGGGGGATAATTCACCCCTCCACTTT

D: NA
J: TRBJ2-1
V: TRBV5-6
size: NA
CDR3: CASSANEDEVTYKEQFF
DNA: TGTGCCAGCAGCGCAAACGAAGACGAAGTGACCTACAAGGAGCAGTTCTTC

D: TRBD1
J: TRBJ2-3
V: TRBV4-1
size: NA
CDR3: CASSRQGEDTQYF
DNA: TGTGCCAGCAGCCGCCAGGGGGAGGATACGCAGTATTTT

D: TRBD2
J: TRBJ2-7
V: TRBV29-1
size: NA
CDR3: CSVEGEGLEQYF
DNA: TGCAGCGTTGAAGGGGAGGGGCTCGAGCAGTACTTC

D: NA
J: TRBJ2-7
V: TRBV11-1
size: once
CDR3: CASSWGSSSYEQYF
DNA: TGTGCCAGCAGCTGGGGCTCCTCATCCTACGAGCAGTACTTC

D: NA
J: TRBJ2-3
V: TRBV4-3
size: NA
CDR3: CASSQDFPSGLPTDTQYF
DNA: TGCGCCAGCAGCCAAGATTTCCCCAGCGGGCTACCCACAGATACGCAGTATTTT

D: NA
J: TRBJ2-3
V: TRBV2
size: few
CDR3: CASSEIRQISTDTQYF
DNA: TGTGCCAGCAGTGAAATTCGACAGATCAGCACAGATACGCAGTATTTT

D: NA
J: TRBJ2-5
V: TRBV6-1
size: few
CDR3: CASSVNQETQYF
DNA: TGTGCCAGCAGTGTAAACCAAGAGACCCAGTACTTC

D: TRBD1
J: TRBJ1-1
V: TRBV27
size: NA
CDR3: CASSVEGAHTEAFF
DNA: TGTGCCAGCAGTGTCGAGGGGGCTCACACTGAAGCTTTCTTT

D: TRBD1
J: TRBJ2-7
V: TRBV28
size: few
CDR3: CASRGQLGVYEQYF
DNA: TGTGCCAGCCGGGGACAGCTCGGTGTCTACGAGCAGTACTTC

D: NA
J: TRBJ2-3
V: TRBV4-1
size: NA
CDR3: CASSQVFTGPTDTQYF
DNA: TGCGCCAGCAGCCAAGTATTTACGGGTCCCACAGATACGCAGTATTTT

D: TRBD1
J: TRBJ2-7
V: TRBV6-5
size: once
CDR3: CASSYTGGVNEQYF
DNA: TGTGCCAGCAGTTACACAGGGGGAGTCAACGAGCAGTACTTC

D: TRBD1
J: TRBJ1-6
V: TRBV25-1
size: NA
CDR3: CASSELPGGENSPLHF
DNA: TGTGCCAGCAGTGAACTCCCAGGGGGAGAGAATTCACCCCTCCACTTT

D: NA
J: TRBJ2-7
V: TRBV20-1
size: few
CDR3: CSADGTYTYEQYF
DNA: TGCAGTGCGGACGGGACATATACCTACGAGCAGTACTTC

D: NA
J: TRBJ2-7
V: TRBV7-7
size: few
CDR3: CASSLAYGSSYEQYF
DNA: TGTGCTAGCAGCTTAGCGTATGGGAGCTCCTACGAGCAGTACTTC

D: NA
J: TRBJ2-7
V: TRBV5-1
size: many
CDR3: CASSFEGGPYEQYF
DNA: TGCGCCAGCAGCTTCGAGGGGGGGCCCTACGAGCAGTACTTC

D: NA
J: TRBJ2-2
V: TRBV29-1
size: once
CDR3: CSVVQGPGELFF
DNA: TGCAGCGTTGTACAGGGTCCCGGGGAGCTGTTTTTT

D: TRBD2
J: TRBJ2-7
V: TRBV20-1
size: NA
CDR3: CSAHRAGAYEQYF
DNA: TGCAGTGCCCATAGGGCGGGGGCCTACGAGCAGTACTTC